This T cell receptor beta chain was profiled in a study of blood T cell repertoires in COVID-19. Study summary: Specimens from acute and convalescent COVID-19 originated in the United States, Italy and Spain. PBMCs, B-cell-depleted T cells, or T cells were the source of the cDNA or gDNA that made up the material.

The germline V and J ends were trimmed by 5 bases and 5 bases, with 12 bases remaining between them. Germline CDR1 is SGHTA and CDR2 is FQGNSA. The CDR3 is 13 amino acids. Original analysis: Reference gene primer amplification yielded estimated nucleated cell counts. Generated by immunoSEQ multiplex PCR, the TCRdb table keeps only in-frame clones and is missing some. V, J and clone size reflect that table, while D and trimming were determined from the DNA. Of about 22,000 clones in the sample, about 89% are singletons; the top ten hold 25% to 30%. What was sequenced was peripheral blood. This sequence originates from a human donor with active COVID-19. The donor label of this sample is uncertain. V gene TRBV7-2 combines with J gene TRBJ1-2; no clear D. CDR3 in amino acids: CASSPTEDYGYTF. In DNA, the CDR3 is TGTGCCAGCAGCCCGACCGAGGATTATGGCTACACCTTC.